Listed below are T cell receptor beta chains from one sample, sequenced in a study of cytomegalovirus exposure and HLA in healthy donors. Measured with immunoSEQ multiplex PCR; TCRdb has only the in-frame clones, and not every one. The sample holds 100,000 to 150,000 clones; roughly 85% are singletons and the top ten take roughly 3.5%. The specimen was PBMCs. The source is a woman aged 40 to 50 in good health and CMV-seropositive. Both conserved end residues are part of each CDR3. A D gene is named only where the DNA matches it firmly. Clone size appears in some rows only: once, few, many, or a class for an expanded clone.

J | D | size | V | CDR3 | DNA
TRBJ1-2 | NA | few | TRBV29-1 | CSGQKDSYGYTF | TGCAGCGGGCAAAAAGACAGCTATGGCTACACCTTC
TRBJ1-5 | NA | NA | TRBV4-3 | CASSQDYGGSNQPQHF | TGCGCCAGCAGCCAAGATTACGGGGGTAGCAATCAGCCCCAGCATTTT
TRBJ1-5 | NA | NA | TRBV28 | CASSFGHFRNQPQHF | TGTGCCAGCAGTTTCGGACATTTCCGCAATCAGCCCCAGCATTTT
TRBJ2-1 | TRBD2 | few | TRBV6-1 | CASSETGLAGVISYNEQFF | TGTGCCAGCAGTGAAACGGGACTAGCGGGAGTTATCTCCTACAATGAGCAGTTCTTC
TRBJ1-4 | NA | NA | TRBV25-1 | CASSGGLGYEKLFF | TGTGCCAGCAGTGGGGGACTAGGCTATGAAAAACTGTTTTTT
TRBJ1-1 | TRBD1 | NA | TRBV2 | CASSEIRTGVGTEAFF | TGTGCCAGCAGTGAAATACGCACAGGGGTAGGTACTGAAGCTTTCTTT
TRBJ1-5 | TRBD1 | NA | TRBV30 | CAWSVTRTGRNSNQPQHF | TGTGCCTGGAGTGTAACCCGGACAGGCCGAAATAGCAATCAGCCCCAGCATTTT
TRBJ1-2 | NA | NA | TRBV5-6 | CASSFSQYRYGYTF | TGTGCCAGCAGCTTCTCCCAATACAGATATGGCTACACCTTC
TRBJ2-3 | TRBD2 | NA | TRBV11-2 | CASSSETSGITQYF | TGTGCCAGCAGCTCTGAGACTAGCGGGATTACGCAGTATTTT
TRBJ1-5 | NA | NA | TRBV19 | CASSRLTGLGNQPQHF | TGTGCCAGTAGTAGATTGACAGGTCTTGGCAATCAGCCCCAGCATTTT
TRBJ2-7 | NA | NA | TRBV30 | CAWSASDEQYF | TGTGCCTGGAGTGCATCGGACGAGCAGTACTTC
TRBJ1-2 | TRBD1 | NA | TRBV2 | CASRGQGDYGYTF | TGTGCCAGCAGGGGACAGGGTGACTATGGCTACACCTTC
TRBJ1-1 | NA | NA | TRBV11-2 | CASSSDRRAFF | TGTGCCAGCAGCTCCGACAGGAGAGCTTTCTTT
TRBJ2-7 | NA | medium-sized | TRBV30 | CAWSVGQNNEQYF | TGTGCCTGGAGTGTAGGACAGAATAACGAGCAGTACTTC
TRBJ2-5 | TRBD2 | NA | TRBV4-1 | CASSQAGSGRATNQETQYF | TGCGCCAGCAGCCAGGCGGGGAGCGGGAGGGCCACCAACCAAGAGACCCAGTACTTC
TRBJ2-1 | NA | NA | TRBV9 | CASSVSGQGNNEQFF | TGTGCCAGCAGCGTATCAGGGCAAGGAAACAATGAGCAGTTCTTC
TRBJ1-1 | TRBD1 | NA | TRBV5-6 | CASSSTGGGSTEAFF | TGTGCCAGCAGCTCGACAGGGGGGGGAAGCACTGAAGCTTTCTTT
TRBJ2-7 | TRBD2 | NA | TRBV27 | CASSLRGLAGREQYF | TGTGCCAGCAGTTTAAGGGGACTAGCGGGGAGAGAGCAGTACTTC
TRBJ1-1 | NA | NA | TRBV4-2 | CASSQDPSMNTEAFF | TGTGCCAGCAGCCAAGATCCGAGCATGAACACTGAAGCTTTCTTT
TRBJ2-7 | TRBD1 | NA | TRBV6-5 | CASSLKADRDEQYF | TGTGCCAGCAGTCTCAAGGCGGACAGGGACGAGCAGTACTTC
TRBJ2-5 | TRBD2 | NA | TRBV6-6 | CASRPATSGMRETQYF | TGTGCCAGCAGACCCGCGACTAGCGGGATGCGAGAGACCCAGTACTTC
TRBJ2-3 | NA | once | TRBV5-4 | CASSQAGQGLDTQYF | TGTGCCAGCAGCCAAGCCGGTCAGGGGCTAGATACGCAGTATTTT